This TCR beta chain emerged from a study of OX40 agonist ivuxolimab in advanced cancers. Study details: Six ivuxolimab dose levels, 0.01 to 10 mg/kg, were given intravenously every 2 weeks. Among those treated, three patients had partial responses, one with hepatocellular carcinoma and two with cutaneous melanoma.

The table came from immunoSEQ multiplex PCR; TCRdb's copy has only in-frame clones and leaves some out. The sample records around 77,000 clones, nearly 90% being singletons. This CDR3 is 15 amino acids long. V was pared by 6 bases and J by 6 bases, with 13 bases of the junction left unmatched. Germline assignment: CDR1 MNHNS and CDR2 SASEGT. Autoimmune disease history or systemic immunosuppression meant exclusion. Blood samples were obtained at baseline, cycle 4 day 1, and cycle 7 day 1. The sequence was obtained from an adult with an advanced solid tumor such as melanoma, head and neck, liver or kidney cancer. The starting material was CD4+ or CD8+ T cells sorted from blood, obtained in a trial of the OX40 agonist ivuxolimab. The rearrangement links TRBV6-1 to TRBJ1-2; 7 bases agree with TRBD1. In DNA, the CDR3 is TGTGCCAGCAGCCCTACCACAGGGGTGGCGGATGGCTACACCTTC. Translating it yields CASSPTTGVADGYTF.